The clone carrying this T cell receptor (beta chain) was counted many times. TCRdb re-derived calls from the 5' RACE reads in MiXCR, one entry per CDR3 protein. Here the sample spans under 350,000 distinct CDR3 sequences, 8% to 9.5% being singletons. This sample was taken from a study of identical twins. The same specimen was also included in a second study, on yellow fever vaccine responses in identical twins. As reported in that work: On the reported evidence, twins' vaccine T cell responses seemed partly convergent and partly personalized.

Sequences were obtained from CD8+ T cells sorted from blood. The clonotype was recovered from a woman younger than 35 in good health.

The CDR3 loop is CASSLDRGEAKNIQYF. The CDR3 DNA reads TGTGCCAGCAGTTTGGACAGGGGAGAGGCCAAAAACATTCAGTACTTC. The gene calls are TRBV12-3 or TRBV12-4 and TRBJ2-4; 9 bases line up with TRBD1. There are 16 residues in the CDR3. Trimming cost V 3 bases and J 1 base; bases outside gene matches: 4.